This is a list of T cell receptor beta chains from one sample in a study of T cell responses to AZD1222 COVID-19 vaccine. TCRdb's copy holds only in-frame clones and misses some; the assay was immunoSEQ multiplex PCR. This table has 180,000 or so clones, approximately 90% appearing once. The sample was peripheral blood, taken 28 days after the second AZD1222 dose. The receptor set was obtained from an adult who received the AZD1222 COVID-19 vaccine. Both conserved end residues are part of each CDR3. Fields, in order: J gene, V gene, D gene, CDR3 length, clone size, CDR3 protein, CDR3 DNA. A D gene is named only where the DNA matches it firmly. Size values are once, few and many counts, or a class for expanded clones, and some rows have none.

TRBJ1-3 TRBV19 NA 17 NA CATFPQGRTHSGNTIYF TGTGCCACCTTTCCCCAAGGACGGACCCACTCTGGAAACACCATATATTTT
TRBJ2-7 TRBV7-9 NA 14 NA CASSLGGGSYEQYF TGTGCCAGCAGCTTAGGCGGGGGCAGCTACGAGCAGTACTTC
TRBJ1-3 TRBV2 NA 15 NA CASSEEGLSGNTIYF TGTGCCAGCAGTGAGGAGGGGCTCTCTGGAAACACCATATATTTT
TRBJ1-6 TRBV6-2/TRBV6-3 NA 19 once CASSYSPRRSGPKNSPLHF TGTGCCAGCAGTTACTCGCCCCGAAGGTCCGGGCCGAAAAATTCACCCCTCCACTTT
TRBJ2-1 TRBV30 NA 16 NA CAWSVRGQGSDNEQFF TGTGCCTGGAGTGTACGGGGCCAGGGGAGTGACAATGAGCAGTTCTTC
TRBJ1-1 TRBV9 NA 15 few CASSVVWGAGTEAFF TGTGCCAGCAGCGTAGTGTGGGGGGCAGGGACTGAAGCTTTCTTT
TRBJ1-6 TRBV5-6 NA 14 NA CASSLNRDYSPLHF TGTGCCAGCAGCTTGAACAGGGACTATTCACCCCTCCACTTT
TRBJ1-4 TRBV28 NA 14 once CASSSAQGREKLFF TGTGCCAGCAGTTCGGCGCAGGGCCGCGAAAAACTGTTTTTT
TRBJ2-5 TRBV27 NA 12 once CASSLTQETQYF TGTGCCAGCAGTCTCACTCAAGAGACCCAGTACTTC
TRBJ2-7 TRBV11-3 TRBD1 15 NA CASSPGQGGFHEQYF TGTGCCAGCAGCCCCGGACAGGGTGGTTTCCACGAGCAGTACTTC
TRBJ2-1 TRBV20-1 TRBD2 17 NA CSASSRGLAGGGNEQFF TGCAGTGCTAGTTCTCGGGGACTAGCGGGAGGGGGCAATGAGCAGTTCTTC
TRBJ1-1 TRBV4-2 NA 16 NA CASSQDPNTRNTEAFF TGTGCCAGCAGCCAAGATCCTAACACACGGAACACTGAAGCTTTCTTT